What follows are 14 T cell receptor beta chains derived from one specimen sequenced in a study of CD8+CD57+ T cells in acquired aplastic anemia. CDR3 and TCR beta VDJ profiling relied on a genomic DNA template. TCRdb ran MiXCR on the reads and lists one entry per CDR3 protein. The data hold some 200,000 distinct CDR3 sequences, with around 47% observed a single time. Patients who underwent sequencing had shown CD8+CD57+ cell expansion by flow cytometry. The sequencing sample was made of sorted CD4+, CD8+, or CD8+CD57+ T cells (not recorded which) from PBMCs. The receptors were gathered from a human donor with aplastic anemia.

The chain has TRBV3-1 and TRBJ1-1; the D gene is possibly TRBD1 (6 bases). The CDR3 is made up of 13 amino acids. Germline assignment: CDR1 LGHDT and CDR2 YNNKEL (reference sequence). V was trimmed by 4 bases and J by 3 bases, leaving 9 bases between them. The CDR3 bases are TGTGCCAGCAGCCTACGACAGGACACTGAAGCTTTCTTT. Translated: CASSLRQDTEAFF.

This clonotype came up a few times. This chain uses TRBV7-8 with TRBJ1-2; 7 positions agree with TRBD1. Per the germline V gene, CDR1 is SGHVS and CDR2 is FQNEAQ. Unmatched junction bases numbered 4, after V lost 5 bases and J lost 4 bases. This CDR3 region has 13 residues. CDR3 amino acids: CASSRDSSYGYTF. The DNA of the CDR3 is TGTGCCAGCAGCCGGGACAGTAGCTATGGCTACACCTTC.

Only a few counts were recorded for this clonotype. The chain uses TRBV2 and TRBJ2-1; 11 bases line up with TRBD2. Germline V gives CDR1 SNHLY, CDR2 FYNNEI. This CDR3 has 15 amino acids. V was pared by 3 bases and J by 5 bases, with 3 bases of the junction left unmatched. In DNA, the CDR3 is TGTGCCAGCAGTGAGACTAGCGGGACCAACAATGAGCAGTTCTTC. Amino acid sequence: CASSETSGTNNEQFF.

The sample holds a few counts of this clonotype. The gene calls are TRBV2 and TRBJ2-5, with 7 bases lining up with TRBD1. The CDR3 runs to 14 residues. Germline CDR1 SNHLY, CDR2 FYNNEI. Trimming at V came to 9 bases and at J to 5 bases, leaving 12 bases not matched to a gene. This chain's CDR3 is CASRGQVTSETQYF. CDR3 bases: TGTGCCAGTAGGGGGCAGGTGACATCGGAGACCCAGTACTTC.

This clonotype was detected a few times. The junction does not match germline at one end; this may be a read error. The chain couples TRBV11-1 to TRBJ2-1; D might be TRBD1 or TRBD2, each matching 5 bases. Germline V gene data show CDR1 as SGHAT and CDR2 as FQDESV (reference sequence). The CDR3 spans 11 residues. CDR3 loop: CASSWLGDQIF. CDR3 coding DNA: TGTGCCAGCAGCTGGCTCGGGGACCAAATCTTC.

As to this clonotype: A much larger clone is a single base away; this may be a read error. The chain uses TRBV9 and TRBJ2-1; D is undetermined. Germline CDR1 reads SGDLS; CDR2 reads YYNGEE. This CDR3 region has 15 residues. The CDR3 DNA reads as TGTGCCAGCAGCGCCCAATTGGGGTCCTACAATAAGCAGTTCTTC. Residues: CASSAQLGSYNKQFF.

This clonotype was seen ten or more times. CDR3 DNA sequence: TGTGCCAGCAGTAGGGACTCTATCGAGCAGTACTTC. It is translated as CASSRDSIEQYF. This rearrangement joins TRBV5-4 to TRBJ2-7, with D tentatively TRBD2 (6 bases). Trimming took 5 bases from V and 6 from J, leaving 12 bases between them. Germline lookup yields CDR1 SGHNT and CDR2 YYREEE (reference sequence). This CDR3 spans 12 amino acids.

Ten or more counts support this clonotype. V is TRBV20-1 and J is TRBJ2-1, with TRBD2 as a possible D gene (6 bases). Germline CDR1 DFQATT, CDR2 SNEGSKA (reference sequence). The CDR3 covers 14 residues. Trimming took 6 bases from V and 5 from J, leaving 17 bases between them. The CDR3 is CSATRGLVDNEQFF. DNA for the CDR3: TGCAGTGCCACGAGGGGACTTGTGGACAATGAGCAGTTCTTC.

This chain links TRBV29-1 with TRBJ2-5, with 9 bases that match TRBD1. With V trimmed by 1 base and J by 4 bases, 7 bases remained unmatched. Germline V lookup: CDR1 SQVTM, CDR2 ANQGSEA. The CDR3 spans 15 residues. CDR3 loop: CSVEGGQGTGETQYF. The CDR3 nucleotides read TGCAGCGTTGAAGGGGGACAGGGTACGGGAGAGACCCAGTACTTC.

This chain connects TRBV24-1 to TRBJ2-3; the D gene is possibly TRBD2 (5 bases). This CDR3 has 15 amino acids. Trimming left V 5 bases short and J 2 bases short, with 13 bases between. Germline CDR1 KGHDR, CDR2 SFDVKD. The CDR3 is CATSGSSDITDTQYF. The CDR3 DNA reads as TGTGCCACCAGTGGCAGTAGCGACATCACAGATACGCAGTATTTT.

The CDR3 reads CASSIGGTYEAFF. The CDR3 DNA follows: TGTGCCAGTAGTATCGGTGGGACCTATGAAGCTTTCTTT. J is TRBJ1-1 and V is TRBV19; possibly TRBD1 for D (5 bases). With 3 bases removed from V and 7 bases from J, the gap between germline ends came to 12 bases. The CDR3 is 13 amino acids. The germline V gene encodes CDR1 LNHDA and CDR2 SQIVND (reference sequence).

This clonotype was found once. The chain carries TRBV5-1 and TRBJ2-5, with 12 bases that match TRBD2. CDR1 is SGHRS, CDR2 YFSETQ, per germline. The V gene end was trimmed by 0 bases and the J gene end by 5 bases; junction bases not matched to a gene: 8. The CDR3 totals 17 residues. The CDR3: CASSLEASGGARETQYF. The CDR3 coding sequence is TGCGCCAGCAGCTTGGAGGCTAGCGGGGGGGCTCGGGAGACCCAGTACTTC. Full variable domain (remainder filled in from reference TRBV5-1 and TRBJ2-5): KAGVTQTPRYLIKTRGQQVTLSCSPISGHRSVSWYQQTPGQGLQFLFEYFSETQRNKGNFPGRFSGRQFSNSRSEMNVSTLELGDSALYLCASSLEASGGARETQYFGPGTRLLVL.

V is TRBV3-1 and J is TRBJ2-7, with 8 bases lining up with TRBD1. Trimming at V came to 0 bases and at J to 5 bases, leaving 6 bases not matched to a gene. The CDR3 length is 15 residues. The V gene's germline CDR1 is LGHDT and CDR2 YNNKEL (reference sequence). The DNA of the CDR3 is TGTGCCAGCAGCCAAGAGAGGACAGGGTTTAACGAGCAGTACTTC. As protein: CASSQERTGFNEQYF.

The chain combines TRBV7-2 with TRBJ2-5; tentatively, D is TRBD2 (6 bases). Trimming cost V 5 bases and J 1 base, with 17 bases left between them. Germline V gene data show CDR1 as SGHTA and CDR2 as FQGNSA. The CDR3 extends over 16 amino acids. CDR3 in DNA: TGTGCCAGCAGCCCCAACGGGGTAGCGGCCCAAGAGACCCAGTACTTC. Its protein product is CASSPNGVAAQETQYF.